The 20 T cell receptor beta chains listed next were all sequenced from one sample in a study of blood T cell repertoires in COVID-19. Sequenced by immunoSEQ multiplex PCR; TCRdb stores in-frame clones only, minus some. Of roughly 60,000 clones in the sample, roughly 92% were seen once. Sequencing was done on a sample of peripheral blood. The receptors were sampled from a human donor in a cohort sampled during active COVID-19.

V usage is TRBV9 and J usage is TRBJ2-3, with 8 bases lining up with TRBD2. This CDR3 has 15 amino acids. CDR1 is SGDLS and CDR2 is YYNGEE in the germline V gene. The V segment lost 3 bases and the J segment 0 bases; nucleotides outside the gene matches: 3. The CDR3 here is CASSELAVSTDTQYF. CDR3 nucleotide sequence: TGTGCCAGCAGCGAACTAGCGGTGAGCACAGATACGCAGTATTTT.

The chain is built from TRBV2 and TRBJ2-5, with 11 bases identical to TRBD2. After removal of 8 bases from V and 5 bases from J, the junction contained 7 bases not matched to a gene. CDR1 is SNHLY, CDR2 FYNNEI, per germline. The CDR3 has 14 amino acids. The CDR3 bases are TGTGCCAGCTCCACTAGCGGGGGTTTGGAGACCCAGTACTTC. Its translation: CASSTSGGLETQYF.

In the case of this clone: Other DNA sequences of this sample code for an identical CDR3. The genes are TRBV3-1 (or the pseudogene TRBV3-2) and TRBJ1-2, with 12 bases aligning to TRBD1. The CDR3 sequence is 15 residues long. Germline V gene lookup returns CDR1 LGHDT and CDR2 YNNKEL (reference sequence). J gave up 7 bases and V 3 bases, and 6 bases lay outside the gene matches. The CDR3 DNA reads TGTGCCAGCAGCCATGGGGGACAGGGGGCGGGTGGCTACACCTTC. Amino acids: CASSHGGQGAGGYTF.

This clone has a single count. The chain has TRBV7-2 and TRBJ2-5; no definite D call. V gave up 0 bases and J gave up 4 bases, with 18 bases separating them. CDR1 SGHTA and CDR2 FQGNSA come from the germline V gene. The CDR3 runs to 17 residues. CDR3 nucleotide sequence: TGTGCCAGCAGCTTAGCGCCTGTAACAGAGCAAAGAGAGACCCAGTACTTC. It codes for CASSLAPVTEQRETQYF.

As regards this clone: Its ends do not fully match the called genes, so a read error is possible. J is TRBJ2-7 and V is TRBV7-3; TRBD2 might be the D (6 bases). CDR1 SGHTA and CDR2 FQGTGA come from the germline V gene. The CDR3 sequence is 12 residues long. The CDR3 region has the DNA TGTGCCAGCAGCTCCGAACCGGGACTTCTGCACTTC. Protein sequence: CASSSEPGLLHF. Combining the CDR3 with reference TRBV7-3 and TRBJ2-7 gives the whole variable domain GAGVSQTPSNKVTEKGKYVELRCDPISGHTALYWYRQSLGQGPEFLIYFQGTGAADDSGLPNDRFFAVRPEGSVSTLKIQRTERGDSAVYLCASSSEPGLLHFGPGTRLTVT.

The gene calls are TRBV4-1 and TRBJ1-2; D is unclear. This CDR3 has 14 amino acids. V lost 0 bases and J 8 bases, leaving 13 bases between the germline ends. Germline V gives CDR1 MGHRA, CDR2 YSYEKL. CDR3: CASSQDRGPGGYTF. The CDR3 DNA sequence: TGCGCCAGCAGCCAAGATCGAGGCCCCGGGGGCTACACCTTC.

V and J are TRBV7-2 and TRBJ2-3, with TRBD2 matching over 8 bases. The V segment lost 3 bases and the J segment 3 bases; nucleotides outside the gene matches: 14. Germline values: CDR1 SGHTA, CDR2 FQGNSA. The CDR3 has 18 amino acids. CDR3 nucleotide sequence: TGTGCCAGCAGCTTCACCTCAAGGTCGGGGGGGCTGACAGATACGCAGTATTTT. Translating it yields CASSFTSRSGGLTDTQYF.

The CDR3 loop is CAWTEVQAFF. CDR3 DNA: TGTGCCTGGACAGAGGTTCAAGCTTTCTTT. V is TRBV30 and J is TRBJ1-1; D unresolved. With 4 bases removed from V and 9 bases from J, the gap between germline ends came to 9 bases. The CDR3 sequence is 10 residues long. CDR1 is GTSNPN and CDR2 is SVGIG in the germline V gene (reference sequence).

The rearrangement joins TRBV5-1 to TRBJ1-1; TRBD1 might be the D (5 bases). The germline V gene encodes CDR1 SGHRS and CDR2 YFSETQ. V was clipped by 0 bases and J by 0 bases, with 24 bases between them. The CDR3 sequence is 20 residues long. In DNA form, the CDR3 reads TGCGCCAGCAGCTTGGATCCGAGACAGAAAATGCCCTTTATGAACACTGAAGCTTTCTTT. It is translated as CASSLDPRQKMPFMNTEAFF.

This clone was seen a few times. V and J are TRBV2 and TRBJ1-5, with no clear D. The V end was cut by 4 bases, the J end by 4 bases, with 11 bases between. Germline CDR1 SNHLY, CDR2 FYNNEI. CDR3 length: 14 amino acids. In DNA form, the CDR3 reads TGTGCCAGCAGTGCGAGGATGTCTAATCAGCCCCAGCATTTT. Translating it yields CASSARMSNQPQHF.

The V and J genes are TRBV28 and TRBJ1-2; TRBD1 might be the D (6 bases). The CDR3 extends over 15 amino acids. Germline CDR1 is MDHEN and CDR2 is SYDVKM. Trimming stripped 6 bases from V and 5 bases from J, with 19 bases between. In DNA form, the CDR3 reads TGTGCCAGCAGCCTCACCTCCGGCAGGGGTTATGGCTACACCTTC. Its translation is CASSLTSGRGYGYTF.

The J gene is TRBJ2-7, the V gene TRBV3-1 (or the pseudogene TRBV3-2), with D unresolved. Germline assignment: CDR1 LGHDT and CDR2 YNNKEL (reference sequence). Trimming left V 2 bases short and J 2 bases short, with 7 bases between. This CDR3 comprises 13 residues. The CDR3 DNA follows: TGTGCCAGCAGCCAAAATGGCCCCTACGAGCAGTACTTC. Protein product: CASSQNGPYEQYF.

The gene calls are TRBV11-2 and TRBJ1-3; D ambiguous. CDR1 SGHAT and CDR2 FQNNGV come from the germline V gene. The CDR3 loop spans 15 amino acids. The ends were cut back, 0 bases at V and 0 bases at J, with 6 bases in the middle. The CDR3 spells CASSLDRYSGNTIYF. The CDR3 DNA follows: TGTGCCAGCAGCTTAGATCGTTACTCTGGAAACACCATATATTTT.

The chain employs TRBV6-5 and TRBJ1-1, with D possibly TRBD1 on 5 matching bases. The CDR3 loop spans 15 amino acids. Trimming shortened V by 0 bases and J by 6 bases, and 14 bases separated the two germline ends. Germline V CDR1 and CDR2: MNHEY, SVGAGI. CDR3 region: CASSYSRGGLPEAFF. CDR3 sequence (DNA): TGTGCCAGCAGTTACTCTCGGGGGGGGTTGCCTGAAGCTTTCTTT.

The chain uses TRBV18 and TRBJ2-3; 11 nucleotides match TRBD2. V shed 4 bases and J 4 bases; nucleotides not matched to a gene: 4. From germline, CDR1 is KGHSH and CDR2 LQKENI. The CDR3 length is 15 residues. This CDR3 reads CASSLAGGPPDTQYF. The CDR3 DNA is TGTGCCAGCTCACTAGCGGGGGGGCCCCCAGATACGCAGTATTTT. The whole variable domain, remainder taken from reference TRBV18 and TRBJ2-3, is NAGVMQNPRHLVRRRGQEARLRCSPMKGHSHVYWYRQLPEEGLKFMVYLQKENIIDESGMPKERFSAEFPKEGPSILRIQQVVRGDSAAYFCASSLAGGPPDTQYFGPGTRLTVL.

The rearrangement links TRBV5-6 to TRBJ1-2, with TRBD1 matching over 9 bases. The germline CDR1 and CDR2 sequences are SGHDT and YYEEEE. V shed 4 bases, J shed 4 bases, and the junction held 5 bases outside the gene matches. This CDR3 spans 14 amino acids. The CDR3 here is CASSRGQGGYGYTF. The CDR3 bases are TGTGCCAGCAGCAGGGGACAGGGAGGCTATGGCTACACCTTC.

The chain is built from TRBV25-1 and TRBJ1-2; D remains unclear. The CDR3 spans 12 residues. V lost 3 bases to trimming and J lost 4 bases, with 6 bases between them. Germline CDR1 MGHDK, CDR2 SYGVNS. This chain's CDR3 is CASSDGSYGYTF. The CDR3 nucleotides read TGTGCCAGCAGTGATGGCTCCTATGGCTACACCTTC.

The DNA of the CDR3 is TGTGCCAGCAGCTTCAGCCGGAGGCAGCCCCAGCATTTT. This gives the protein CASSFSRRQPQHF. This rearrangement joins TRBV7-2 to TRBJ1-5; D is undetermined. The CDR3 contains 13 residues. Germline V gene lookup returns CDR1 SGHTA and CDR2 FQGNSA. Trimming cost V 3 bases and J 7 bases, with 10 bases left between them.

V gene TRBV7-6 combines with J gene TRBJ2-3; D gene ambiguous. V lost 5 bases, J lost 5 bases, and 17 bases lay in between. CDR3 length equals 15 residues. CDR1 is SGHVS and CDR2 is FNYEAQ in the germline V gene. The chain's CDR3 is CASSPTRRGRDTQYF. As DNA, the CDR3 is TGTGCCAGCAGCCCAACCCGTCGCGGAAGAGATACGCAGTATTTT.

The chain combines TRBV28 with TRBJ2-1; a weak D match, TRBD1 (6 bases). V was trimmed by 4 bases and J by 2 bases, leaving 12 bases between them. Germline loops: CDR1 MDHEN, CDR2 SYDVKM. CDR3 length: 15 amino acids. The CDR3 nucleotides are TGTGCCAGCAGTTATGGACAGTCCCCCTACAATGAGCAGTTCTTC. Amino acid sequence: CASSYGQSPYNEQFF.